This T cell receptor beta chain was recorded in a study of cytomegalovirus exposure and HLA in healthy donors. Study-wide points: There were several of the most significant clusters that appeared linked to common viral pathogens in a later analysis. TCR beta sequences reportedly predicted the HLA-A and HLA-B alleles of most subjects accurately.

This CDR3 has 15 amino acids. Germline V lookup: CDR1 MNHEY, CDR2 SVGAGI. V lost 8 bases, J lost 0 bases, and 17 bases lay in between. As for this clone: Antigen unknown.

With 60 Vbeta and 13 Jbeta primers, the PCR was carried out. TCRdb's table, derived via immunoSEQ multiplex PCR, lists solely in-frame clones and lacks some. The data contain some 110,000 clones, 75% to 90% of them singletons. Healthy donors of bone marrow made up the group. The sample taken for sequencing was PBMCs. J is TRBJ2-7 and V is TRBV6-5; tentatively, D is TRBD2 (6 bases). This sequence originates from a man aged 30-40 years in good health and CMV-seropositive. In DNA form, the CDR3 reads TGTGCCAGCGGGAGGTACTCGGACCCCTCCTACGAGCAGTACTTC. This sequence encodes CASGRYSDPSYEQYF.